What follows are 27 T cell receptor beta chains derived from one specimen sequenced in a study of blood T cell repertoires in COVID-19. The method was immunoSEQ multiplex PCR; TCRdb's version includes in-frame clones alone and lacks a portion of them. The sample carries 65,000 to 70,000 clones, about 90% recorded once. The sequencing sample was made of peripheral blood. These receptors all come from a man in his forties or fifties with COVID-19, enrolled during active disease.

The CDR3 DNA sequence: TGCAGTGCTAGTGACGGAGGAGACGGGGAGCTGTTTTTT. Protein: CSASDGGDGELFF. V and J are TRBV20-1 and TRBJ2-2; D might be TRBD2 (5 bases). Germline V gene lookup returns CDR1 DFQATT and CDR2 SNEGSKA (reference sequence). The CDR3 has 13 amino acids. With 3 bases removed from V and 7 bases from J, the gap between germline ends came to 12 bases.

This chain links TRBV12-3 or TRBV12-4 with TRBJ1-1, with D possibly TRBD1 on 6 matching bases. This CDR3 region has 12 residues. V dropped 8 bases and J dropped 1 base, with 8 bases sitting between them. The CDR3 spells CASQQGNTEAFF. In DNA, the CDR3 is TGTGCCAGCCAACAGGGGAACACTGAAGCTTTCTTT.

The chain employs TRBV5-1 and TRBJ1-6; D perhaps matches TRBD1 (5 bases). Between the trimmed V and J ends, which lost 0 bases and 10 bases, there was a span of 14 bases. The CDR3 runs 15 residues. Germline values: CDR1 SGHRS, CDR2 YFSETQ. The CDR3 sequence: CASSLDGRDGSPLHF. The CDR3, as DNA: TGCGCCAGCAGCTTGGATGGGAGGGACGGATCACCCCTCCACTTT.

V is TRBV18 and J is TRBJ2-6, with TRBD1 identical over 10 bases. Germline V lookup: CDR1 KGHSH, CDR2 LQKENI. The length of the CDR3 is 17 residues. V lost 0 bases, J lost 2 bases, and 1 base stayed unmatched. In DNA, the CDR3 is TGTGCCAGCTCACCACCCGGGACAGGGGCTGGGGCCAACGTCCTGACTTTC. Its protein is CASSPPGTGAGANVLTF.

This sequence joins TRBV27 and TRBJ2-1, with TRBD1 identical over 7 bases. V shed 6 bases, J shed 2 bases, and the junction held 4 bases outside the gene matches. CDR3 length: 14 residues. From germline, CDR1 is MNHEY and CDR2 SMNVEV (reference sequence). The CDR3 sequence: CASRTGTAYNEQFF. CDR3 sequence (DNA): TGTGCCAGCAGAACCGGGACAGCCTACAATGAGCAGTTCTTC.

V is TRBV5-4 and J is TRBJ2-7; 9 nucleotides line up with TRBD2. CDR3 length equals 14 residues. V was clipped by 4 bases and J by 5 bases; unmatched bases: 7. Germline V gene data show CDR1 as SGHNT and CDR2 as YYREEE (reference sequence). This chain's CDR3 is CASSARTSDDEQYF. The CDR3 DNA reads as TGTGCCAGCAGCGCTAGGACTAGCGACGACGAGCAGTACTTC. Full variable domain (remainder filled in from reference TRBV5-4 and TRBJ2-7): ETGVTQSPTHLIKTRGQQVTLRCSSQSGHNTVSWYQQALGQGPQFIFQYYREEENGRGNFPPRFSGLQFPNYSSELNVNALELDDSALYLCASSARTSDDEQYFGPGTRLTVT.

This chain uses TRBV18 with TRBJ2-1, with 11 bases lining up with TRBD2. Germline loops: CDR1 KGHSH, CDR2 LQKENI. V shed 0 bases, J shed 8 bases, and the junction held 9 bases outside the gene matches. This CDR3 spans 17 amino acids. CDR3 nucleotides: TGTGCCAGCTCACCACCGGCTAGCGGGGGGAGGGGAGATGAGCAGTTCTTC. It encodes CASSPPASGGRGDEQFF.

The rearrangement uses TRBV11-2 and TRBJ2-7, with TRBD1 matching 8 bases. Germline-derived CDR1 and CDR2 are SGHAT and FQNNGV. The V segment lost 5 bases and the J segment 3 bases; nucleotides outside the gene matches: 6. The CDR3 spans 14 residues. CDR3 bases: TGTGCCAGCAGCACCTCGACAGGGGTCTACGAGCAGTACTTC. It specifies CASSTSTGVYEQYF.

The chain combines TRBV5-1 with TRBJ2-5; possible D gene TRBD1, 6 bases. Trimming stripped 3 bases from V and 0 bases from J, with 15 bases between. Germline V gives CDR1 SGHRS, CDR2 YFSETQ. The CDR3 is 16 amino acids. CDR3 in amino acids: CASSSIRDTNQETQYF. CDR3 coding DNA: TGCGCCAGCAGCTCGATCCGGGACACCAACCAAGAGACCCAGTACTTC. The full variable domain, with the rest looked up from reference TRBV5-1 and TRBJ2-5, is KAGVTQTPRYLIKTRGQQVTLSCSPISGHRSVSWYQQTPGQGLQFLFEYFSETQRNKGNFPGRFSGRQFSNSRSEMNVSTLELGDSALYLCASSSIRDTNQETQYFGPGTRLLVL.

V gene TRBV11-1 combines with J gene TRBJ1-2; D not resolved. Trimming left V 5 bases short and J 8 bases short, with 15 bases between. Germline V lookup: CDR1 SGHAT, CDR2 FQDESV (reference sequence). The CDR3 has 13 amino acids. This CDR3 reads CASSPDQRRGYTF. The DNA for the CDR3 is TGTGCCAGCAGCCCGGACCAGCGGCGGGGCTACACCTTC.

The rearrangement uses TRBV23-1 and TRBJ2-7; D is undetermined. TRBV23-1 is classed as an ORF, of uncertain function. The CDR3 length is 16 residues. The V gene lost 4 bases and the J gene lost 6 bases, with 22 bases spanning the gap. The CDR3 nucleotides are TGCGCCAGCAGTCTATACCTCCGGGTCTATCCGTCCGAGCAGTACTTC. It translates to CASSLYLRVYPSEQYF.

This chain uses TRBV7-2 with TRBJ1-2; 8 bases agree with TRBD1. In germline, CDR1 is SGHTA, CDR2 FQGNSA. The CDR3 length is 15 residues. J gave up 6 bases and V 4 bases, and 10 bases lay outside the gene matches. CDR3 residues: CASSSTTGALHGYTF. The CDR3 DNA follows: TGTGCCAGCAGCTCGACGACAGGGGCATTGCATGGCTACACCTTC.

This rearrangement joins TRBV7-6 to TRBJ2-7; D is possibly TRBD2 (5 bases). The germline CDR1 and CDR2 sequences are SGHVS and FNYEAQ. The V end was cut by 0 bases, the J end by 5 bases, with 5 bases between. The CDR3 is made up of 12 amino acids. The CDR3 here is CASSLAGDEQYF. The CDR3 coding sequence is TGTGCCAGCAGCTTAGCCGGGGACGAGCAGTACTTC.

The V and J genes are TRBV5-1 and TRBJ2-5; TRBD2 aligns across 10 bases. The trim removed 3 bases at V and 1 base at J, leaving 6 bases unmatched. Germline lookup yields CDR1 SGHRS and CDR2 YFSETQ. The CDR3 is 16 residues long. The CDR3 nucleotides read TGCGCCAGCAGCTCAGGGGAGCGGGGGGGCCAAGAGACCCAGTACTTC. Translation gives CASSSGERGGQETQYF.

This clone was counted at least ten times. V and J are TRBV19 and TRBJ1-5, with 10 bases matching TRBD1. This CDR3 region has 14 residues. V was clipped by 5 bases and J by 5 bases; unmatched bases: 3. The germline V gene has CDR1 LNHDA and CDR2 SQIVND (reference sequence). The CDR3 sequence: CASSLTGGDQPQHF. CDR3 in DNA: TGTGCCAGTAGTTTGACAGGGGGCGATCAGCCCCAGCATTTT.

The chain joins TRBV5-1 to TRBJ1-1; 12 bases agree with TRBD1. CDR3 length equals 18 residues. In germline, CDR1 is SGHRS, CDR2 YFSETQ. The trim removed 0 bases at V and 1 base at J, leaving 7 bases unmatched. Here the CDR3 reads CASSLAGQGAIGNTEAFF. Written as DNA, the CDR3 is TGCGCCAGCAGCTTGGCGGGACAGGGGGCGATTGGGAACACTGAAGCTTTCTTT.

V gene TRBV30 combines with J gene TRBJ2-7, with 10 bases lining up with TRBD2. The V gene end was trimmed by 3 bases and the J gene end by 2 bases; junction bases not matched to a gene: 4. Germline V lookup: CDR1 GTSNPN, CDR2 SVGIG (reference sequence). The CDR3 is 14 amino acids. The CDR3 nucleotides are TGTGCCTGGAGAAGGACTAGCGGCACCTACGAGCAGTACTTC. This gives the protein CAWRRTSGTYEQYF.

This chain uses TRBV5-1 with TRBJ1-5; D is possibly TRBD1 (6 bases). CDR1 and CDR2 (germline): SGHRS, YFSETQ. The CDR3 has 15 amino acids. The V end was cut by 4 bases, the J end by 6 bases, with 17 bases between. As DNA, the CDR3 is TGCGCCAGCAGCCTGGGACTTGGGGGCAGTCAGCCCCAGCATTTT. Amino acids: CASSLGLGGSQPQHF.

The chain couples TRBV7-2 to TRBJ2-7; a weak D match, TRBD2 (7 bases). The CDR3 sequence is 15 residues long. Germline V CDR1 and CDR2: SGHTA, FQGNSA. Trimming stripped 3 bases from V and 3 bases from J, with 15 bases between. DNA for the CDR3: TGTGCCAGCAGCTTGAGCGGGACACAGATCTACGAGCAGTACTTC. Its protein product is CASSLSGTQIYEQYF.

The rearrangement links TRBV19 to TRBJ2-7, with 9 bases matching TRBD1. Germline assignment: CDR1 LNHDA and CDR2 SQIVND (reference sequence). With V trimmed by 4 bases and J by 4 bases, 8 bases remained unmatched. The CDR3 is made up of 15 amino acids. In nucleotides, the CDR3 is TGTGCCAGTAGTAACGGACAGGGGCGCGGGTACGAGCAGTACTTC. Its protein product is CASSNGQGRGYEQYF.

The rearrangement joins TRBV7-9 to TRBJ2-1; 8 bases map to TRBD1. This CDR3 region has 18 residues. V lost 5 bases and J lost 7; bases outside the gene matches: 19. CDR1 is SEHNR, CDR2 FQNEAQ, per germline (reference sequence). CDR3: CASSHQGAASISSNEQFF. The DNA for the CDR3 is TGTGCCAGCAGCCACCAGGGGGCCGCGTCCATTTCCTCGAATGAGCAGTTCTTC.

The genes are TRBV10-3 and TRBJ1-1; a weak D match, TRBD1 (5 bases). This CDR3 spans 15 amino acids. V was cut by 3 bases and J by 0 bases, with 11 bases left in between. The germline CDR1 and CDR2 sequences are ENHRY and SYGVKD. CDR3 DNA: TGTGCCATCAGTGACCCCCAGGGCATGAACACTGAAGCTTTCTTT. Its protein is CAISDPQGMNTEAFF.

V and J are TRBV2 and TRBJ1-5; D gene uncertain. This CDR3 is built from 13 residues. V was trimmed by 5 bases and J by 3 bases, leaving 8 bases between them. Germline loops: CDR1 SNHLY, CDR2 FYNNEI. This chain's CDR3 is CASSSQDNQPQHF. CDR3 in DNA: TGTGCCAGCAGTAGTCAGGACAATCAGCCCCAGCATTTT.

The chain joins TRBV5-4 to TRBJ2-5, with D perhaps matching TRBD1 (5 bases). Trimming cost V 1 base and J 2 bases, with 15 bases left between them. The CDR3 is 16 residues long. Germline CDR1 reads SGHNT; CDR2 reads YYREEE (reference sequence). The CDR3 DNA reads TGTGCCAGCAGCTTGAGGTCAGGCGGACATCAAGAGACCCAGTACTTC. This encodes CASSLRSGGHQETQYF.

This rearrangement joins TRBV27 to TRBJ2-1, with 8 positions matching TRBD1. The CDR3 extends over 14 amino acids. The trim removed 7 bases at V and 6 bases at J, leaving 8 bases unmatched. Germline V gives CDR1 MNHEY, CDR2 SMNVEV (reference sequence). CDR3 in amino acids: CASKQDRVFNEQFF. The CDR3 coding sequence is TGTGCCAGCAAGCAGGACAGGGTATTCAATGAGCAGTTCTTC.

This chain links TRBV7-6 with TRBJ2-2; D possibly corresponds to TRBD1 (5 bases). The CDR3 is 15 residues long. The germline V gene encodes CDR1 SGHVS and CDR2 FNYEAQ. With 1 base removed from V and 6 bases from J, the gap between germline ends came to 12 bases. The CDR3 nucleotides read TGTGCCAGCAGCTTAGGATCCAGGGCAGCCGGGGAGCTGTTTTTT. This sequence encodes CASSLGSRAAGELFF.

The chain uses TRBV6-5 and TRBJ2-7; 10 bases are a match to TRBD2. The CDR3 length is 15 residues. V was clipped by 2 bases and J by 3 bases; unmatched bases: 4. Per germline, CDR1 MNHEY and CDR2 SVGAGI. CDR3 protein: CASSYERGGYYEQYF. Written as DNA, the CDR3 is TGTGCCAGCAGTTACGAGCGGGGGGGATACTACGAGCAGTACTTC.